This T cell receptor (beta chain) derives from a study of blood T cell repertoires in COVID-19. The ends lost 1 base at V and 6 bases at J; junction bases unmatched: 5. The CDR3 spans 15 residues. CDR1 and CDR2 (germline): SGHTA, FQGNSA. In the original workflow: The authors estimated nucleated cell counts from reference gene primer amplification. The protocol was immunoSEQ multiplex PCR, while the TCRdb copy is restricted to in-frame clones and leaves out a portion. Clone size and the V and J calls come from that table; the DNA yielded D and trimming. The profile shows 220,000 or so clones, 75% to 85% of them singletons.

Sequenced material: peripheral blood. The V and J genes are TRBV7-2 and TRBJ2-5; 10 positions match TRBD1. The receptor's source is a woman of 80 years or more with COVID-19, enrolled during active disease. The CDR3 is CASSLGTGGPKTQYF. The DNA of the CDR3 is TGTGCCAGCAGCTTAGGGACAGGGGGTCCTAAGACCCAGTACTTC.